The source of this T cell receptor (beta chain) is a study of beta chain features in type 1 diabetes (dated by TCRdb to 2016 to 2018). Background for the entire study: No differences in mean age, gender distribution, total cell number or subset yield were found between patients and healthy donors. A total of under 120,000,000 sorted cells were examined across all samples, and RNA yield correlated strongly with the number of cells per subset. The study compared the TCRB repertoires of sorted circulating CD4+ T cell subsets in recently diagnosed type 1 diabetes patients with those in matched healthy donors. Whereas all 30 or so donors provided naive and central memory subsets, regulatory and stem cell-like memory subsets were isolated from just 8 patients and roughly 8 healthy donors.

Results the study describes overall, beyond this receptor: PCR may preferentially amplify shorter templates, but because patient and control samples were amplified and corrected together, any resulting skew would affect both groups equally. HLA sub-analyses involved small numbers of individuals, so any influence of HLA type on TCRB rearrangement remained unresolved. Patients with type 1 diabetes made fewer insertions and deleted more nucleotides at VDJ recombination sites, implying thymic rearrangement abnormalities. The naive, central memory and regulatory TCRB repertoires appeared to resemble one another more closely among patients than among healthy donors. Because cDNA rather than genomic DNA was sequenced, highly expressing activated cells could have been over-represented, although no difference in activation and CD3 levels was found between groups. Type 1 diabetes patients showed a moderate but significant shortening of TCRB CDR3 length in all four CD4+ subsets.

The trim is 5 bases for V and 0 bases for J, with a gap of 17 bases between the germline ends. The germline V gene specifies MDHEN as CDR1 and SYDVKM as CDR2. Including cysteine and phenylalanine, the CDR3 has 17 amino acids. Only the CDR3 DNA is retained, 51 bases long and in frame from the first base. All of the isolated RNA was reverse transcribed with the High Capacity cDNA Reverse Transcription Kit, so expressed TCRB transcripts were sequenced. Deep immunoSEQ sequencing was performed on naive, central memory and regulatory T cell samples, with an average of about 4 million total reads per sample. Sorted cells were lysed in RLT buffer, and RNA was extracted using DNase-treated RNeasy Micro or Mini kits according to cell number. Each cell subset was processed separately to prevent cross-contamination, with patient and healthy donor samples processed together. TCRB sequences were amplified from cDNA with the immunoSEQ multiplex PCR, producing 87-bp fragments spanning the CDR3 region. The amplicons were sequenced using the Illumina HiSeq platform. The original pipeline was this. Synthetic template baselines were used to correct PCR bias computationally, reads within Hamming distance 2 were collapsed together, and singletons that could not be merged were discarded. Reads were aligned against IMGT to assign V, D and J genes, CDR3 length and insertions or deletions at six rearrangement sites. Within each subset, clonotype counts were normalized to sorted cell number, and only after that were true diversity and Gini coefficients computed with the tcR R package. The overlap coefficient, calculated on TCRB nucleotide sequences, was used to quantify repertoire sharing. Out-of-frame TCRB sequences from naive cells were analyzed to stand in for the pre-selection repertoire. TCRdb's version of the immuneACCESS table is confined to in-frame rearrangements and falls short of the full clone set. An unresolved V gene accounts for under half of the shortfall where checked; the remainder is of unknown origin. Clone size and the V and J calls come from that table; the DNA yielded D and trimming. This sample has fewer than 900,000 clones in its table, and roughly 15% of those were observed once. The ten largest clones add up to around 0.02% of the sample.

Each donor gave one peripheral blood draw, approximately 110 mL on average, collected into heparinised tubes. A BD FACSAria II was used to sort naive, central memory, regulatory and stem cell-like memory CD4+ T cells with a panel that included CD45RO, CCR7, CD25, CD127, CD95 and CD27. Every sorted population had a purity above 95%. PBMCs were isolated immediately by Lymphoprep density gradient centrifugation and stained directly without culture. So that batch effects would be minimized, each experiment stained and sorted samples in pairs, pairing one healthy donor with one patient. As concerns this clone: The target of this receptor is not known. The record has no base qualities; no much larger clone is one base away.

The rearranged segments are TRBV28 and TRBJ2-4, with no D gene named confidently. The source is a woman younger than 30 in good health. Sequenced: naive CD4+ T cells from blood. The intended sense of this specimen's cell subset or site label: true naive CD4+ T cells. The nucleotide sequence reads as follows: TGTGCCAGCAGTATCCGGACGGTTGGCCTAGCCAAAAACATTCAGTACTTC. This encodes CASSIRTVGLAKNIQYF. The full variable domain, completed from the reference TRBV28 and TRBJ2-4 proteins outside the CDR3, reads DVKVTQSSRYLVKRTGEKVFLECVQDMDHENMFWYRQDPGLGLRLIYFSYDVKMKEKGDIPEGYSVSREKKERFSLILESASTNQTSMYLCASSIRTVGLAKNIQYFGAGTRLSVL.